These 12 T cell receptor beta chains were sequenced from one sample in a study of blood T cell repertoires in COVID-19. Produced via immunoSEQ multiplex PCR; TCRdb's table is partial and in-frame only. Among fewer than 200,000 clones, 70% to 90% were seen once, and the ten largest hold around 8.6%. Material: peripheral blood. These receptors originate from a man in his fifties or sixties with active or convalescent COVID-19.

The genes are TRBV20-1 and TRBJ2-1; no clear D gene. Trimming left V 1 base short and J 7 bases short, with 5 bases between. CDR3 length: 11 residues. Looked up from germline, CDR1 is DFQATT and CDR2 is SNEGSKA (reference sequence). CDR3 protein: CSARAFNEQFF. The CDR3 nucleotides are TGCAGTGCTAGAGCCTTTAATGAGCAGTTCTTC.

The sample holds a few counts of this clone. The genes are TRBV6-5 and TRBJ1-5; no reliable D call. V was pared by 7 bases and J by 0 bases, with 13 bases between. This CDR3 has 15 amino acids. Germline V lookup: CDR1 MNHEY, CDR2 SVGAGI. This chain's CDR3 is CASTHPIYSNQPQHF. The CDR3 nucleotides read TGTGCCAGCACCCATCCGATCTATAGCAATCAGCCCCAGCATTTT.

The rearrangement uses TRBV29-1 and TRBJ2-5; the D gene is possibly TRBD1 (5 bases). The length of the CDR3 is 14 residues. The V end lost 3 bases, the J end lost 3 bases, and 14 bases lay between the germline ends. The germline V gene encodes CDR1 SQVTM and CDR2 ANQGSEA. The CDR3 DNA sequence: TGCAGCGTTGACCGACAGAATTGGGAAGAGACCCAGTACTTC. Residues: CSVDRQNWEETQYF.

The gene calls are TRBV5-1 and TRBJ1-3; D remains unclear. V lost 1 base and J lost 0, with 5 bases in between. The germline V gene encodes CDR1 SGHRS and CDR2 YFSETQ. The CDR3 loop spans 14 amino acids. CDR3: CASSLTNSGNTIYF. CDR3 DNA sequence: TGCGCCAGCAGCTTGACTAACTCTGGAAACACCATATATTTT.

The CDR3 region is CSVDRGTQETQYF. The CDR3 region has the DNA TGCAGCGTTGACAGGGGGACCCAAGAGACCCAGTACTTC. This chain uses TRBV29-1 with TRBJ2-5, with 7 bases that match TRBD1. Trimming cost V 3 bases and J 1 base; bases outside gene matches: 2. CDR1 and CDR2 from the germline V gene are SQVTM and ANQGSEA. The CDR3 is 13 amino acids.

The rearrangement joins TRBV4-2 to TRBJ1-6; D possibly corresponds to TRBD1 (6 bases). This CDR3 is built from 15 residues. Trimming took off 0 bases at V and 10 bases at J, with 13 bases between the two ends. CDR1 and CDR2 from the germline V gene are LGHNA and YNFKEQ. The CDR3 protein is CASSQEGGAGSPLHF. The CDR3 DNA sequence: TGTGCCAGCAGCCAAGAAGGGGGGGCTGGGTCACCCCTCCACTTT.

The chain links TRBV12-3 or TRBV12-4 to TRBJ1-1, with D hard to call. CDR3 length: 13 amino acids. Trimming shortened V by 8 bases and J by 1 base, and 11 bases separated the two germline ends. CDR3 in amino acids: CASDVRGNTEAFF. CDR3 coding DNA: TGTGCCAGCGACGTCCGGGGGAACACTGAAGCTTTCTTT.

The chain links TRBV7-9 to TRBJ2-7, with 7 bases identical to TRBD1. CDR3 length: 13 residues. Trimming took 5 bases from V and 6 from J; bases not matched to a gene: 7. The germline CDR1 and CDR2 sequences are SEHNR and FQNEAQ (reference sequence). CDR3 residues: CASSRGTEGEQYF. CDR3 coding DNA: TGTGCCAGCAGCCGTGGGACAGAGGGCGAGCAGTACTTC.

In DNA form, the CDR3 reads TGTGCCAGCAGTGCGGACAGGGGGTCCCCTGGGGCCAACGTCCTGACTTTC. Encoded protein: CASSADRGSPGANVLTF. The chain combines TRBV6-2 or TRBV6-3 with TRBJ2-6; 10 positions match TRBD1. The ends lost 5 bases at V and 2 bases at J; junction bases unmatched: 6. CDR1 is MNHEY, CDR2 SVGEGT, per germline. This CDR3 region has 17 residues.

This chain's CDR3 is CASSKQGYSNQPQHF. The CDR3 bases are TGTGCCAGCAGTAAACAGGGCTATAGCAATCAGCCCCAGCATTTT. The chain employs TRBV27 and TRBJ1-5, with a possible D match to TRBD1 (6 bases). CDR1 is MNHEY and CDR2 is SMNVEV in the germline V gene (reference sequence). Trimming took off 5 bases at V and 0 bases at J, with 11 bases between the two ends. This CDR3 has 15 amino acids.

CDR3 nucleotide sequence: TGCGCCAGCAGCCCCGGGACAGGGGGGTATTGGTCAGATACGCAGTATTTT. Translated, it gives CASSPGTGGYWSDTQYF. The rearrangement uses TRBV5-1 and TRBJ2-3; 11 nucleotides agree with TRBD1. V shed 4 bases and J 4 bases; nucleotides not matched to a gene: 11. Germline V CDR1 and CDR2: SGHRS, YFSETQ. The CDR3 is 17 residues long. Full variable domain (rest looked up from reference TRBV5-1 and TRBJ2-3): KAGVTQTPRYLIKTRGQQVTLSCSPISGHRSVSWYQQTPGQGLQFLFEYFSETQRNKGNFPGRFSGRQFSNSRSEMNVSTLELGDSALYLCASSPGTGGYWSDTQYFGPGTRLTVL.

The chain is built from TRBV29-1 and TRBJ2-3; D possibly corresponds to TRBD1 (5 bases). Trimming pared 1 base from V and 0 bases from J, leaving 8 bases between. Germline loops: CDR1 SQVTM, CDR2 ANQGSEA. The CDR3 covers 14 residues. The CDR3 here is CSVEGGSSTDTQYF. The CDR3 bases are TGCAGCGTTGAAGGGGGCAGTAGCACAGATACGCAGTATTTT.